These 30 T cell receptor beta chains originate from one sample sequenced in a study of beta chain features in type 1 diabetes. Study-wide points: Across all four CD4+ subsets, people with type 1 diabetes showed modestly shorter TCRB CDR3s.

These TCRs are of unknown antigen specificity. Reverse transcribing all isolated RNA meant expressed TCRB transcripts were sequenced. Sequencing used immunoSEQ multiplex PCR; TCRdb keeps in-frame clones, though not all of them. The sample includes 500,000 to 650,000 clones, roughly 12% seen only once; the top ten take 0.095% to 0.15%. The sequenced material came from naive CD4+ T cells from blood. These receptors all come from a man aged 25-45 years with type 1 diabetes.

The rearrangement uses TRBV4-1 and TRBJ2-1; D remains ambiguous. This CDR3 contains 13 residues. Germline CDR1 MGHRA, CDR2 YSYEKL. V was pared by 0 bases and J by 6 bases, with 6 bases between. CDR3 protein: CASSQDPTNEQFF. CDR3 nucleotide sequence: TGCGCCAGCAGCCAAGATCCTACCAATGAGCAGTTCTTC.

This clone has just a few counts. The chain couples TRBV5-4 to TRBJ2-3; 9 positions agree with TRBD1. V was pared by 3 bases and J by 0 bases, with 2 bases of the junction left unmatched. Germline assignment: CDR1 SGHNT and CDR2 YYREEE (reference sequence). The CDR3 runs to 15 residues. CDR3 sequence: CASSWGQGSTDTQYF. The CDR3 DNA sequence: TGTGCCAGCAGCTGGGGACAGGGCAGCACAGATACGCAGTATTTT.

This clone was observed a few times. The gene calls are TRBV4-3 and TRBJ2-1, with 11 bases identical to TRBD1. Germline V gene lookup returns CDR1 LGHNA and CDR2 YSLEER. J lost 6 bases, V lost 4 bases, and 8 bases had no gene match. The length of the CDR3 is 16 residues. The CDR3 sequence: CASSRRTGGDINEQFF. In DNA, the CDR3 is TGCGCCAGCAGCCGCCGGACAGGGGGCGACATCAATGAGCAGTTCTTC.

The chain uses TRBV2 and TRBJ1-2; no clear D. The CDR3 covers 12 residues. Trimming took 6 bases from V and 4 from J, leaving 9 bases between them. The germline V gene has CDR1 SNHLY and CDR2 FYNNEI. As DNA, the CDR3 is TGTGCCAGCAGACGGGGTCGCTATGGCTACACCTTC. This sequence encodes CASRRGRYGYTF. The whole variable domain, filled in from reference TRBV2 and TRBJ1-2, reads EPEVTQTPSHQVTQMGQEVILRCVPISNHLYFYWYRQILGQKVEFLVSFYNNEISEKSEIFDDQFSVERPDGSNFTLKIRSTKLEDSAMYFCASRRGRYGYTFGSGTRLTVV.

The rearrangement links TRBV7-9 to TRBJ2-5, with 10 bases lining up with TRBD1. After removal of 6 bases from V and 2 bases from J, the junction contained 6 bases not matched to a gene. The CDR3 length is 15 residues. Per germline, CDR1 SEHNR and CDR2 FQNEAQ (reference sequence). The CDR3 DNA sequence: TGTGCCAGCAGTGGTGGACAGGGGGAACAAGAGACCCAGTACTTC. This sequence encodes CASSGGQGEQETQYF.

In its sample, this clone was seen a few times. The CDR3 sequence: CASSRGQDNNEQFF. CDR3 in DNA: TGCGCCTCCTCCAGGGGACAGGACAACAATGAGCAGTTCTTC. V is TRBV4-3 and J is TRBJ2-1, with TRBD1 matching over 8 bases. CDR3 length equals 14 residues. V trimming: 11 bases; J trimming: 5 bases; junction bases outside the gene matches: 11. Per germline, CDR1 LGHNA and CDR2 YSLEER.

This clone was counted a few times. CDR3 in amino acids: CASSDRAQPQHF. CDR3 bases: TGTGCCAGCAGTGACAGGGCCCAGCCCCAGCATTTT. This chain joins TRBV2 and TRBJ1-5; maybe TRBD1 (5 bases). This CDR3 region has 12 residues. V gave up 3 bases and J gave up 7 bases, with 7 bases separating them. Germline CDR1 is SNHLY and CDR2 is FYNNEI.

This rearrangement joins TRBV7-2 to TRBJ2-7, with 7 bases lining up with TRBD1. V was pared by 5 bases and J by 4 bases, with 14 bases of the junction left unmatched. Germline V gene data show CDR1 as SGHTA and CDR2 as FQGNSA. This CDR3 contains 16 residues. CDR3 in DNA: TGTGCCAGCAGCCTTTCTAACCCGCGACAGGGATACGAGCAGTACTTC. As protein: CASSLSNPRQGYEQYF. The full variable domain, in which reference TRBV7-2 and TRBJ2-7 provide the parts outside the CDR3, is GAGVSQSPSNKVTEKGKDVELRCDPISGHTALYWYRQSLGQGLEFLIYFQGNSAPDKSGLPSDRFSAERTGGSVSTLTIQRTQQEDSAVYLCASSLSNPRQGYEQYFGPGTRLTVT.

The V gene is TRBV29-1, the J gene TRBJ2-2; TRBD1 matches at 10 bases. J was trimmed by 5 bases and V by 3 bases; bases with no gene match: 0. Germline V gives CDR1 SQVTM, CDR2 ANQGSEA. The CDR3 covers 13 residues. CDR3 in amino acids: CSVEGQGTGELFF. In DNA form, the CDR3 reads TGCAGCGTTGAGGGACAGGGGACCGGGGAGCTGTTTTTT.

The CDR3 DNA is TGTGCCAGCAGCTTAGAGGTTGGGACTTCCGGCTCGAGGTATACGCAGTATTTT. Translation gives CASSLEVGTSGSRYTQYF. The chain recombines TRBV11-2 with TRBJ2-3, with a tentative D call TRBD2 (6 bases). The CDR3 totals 18 residues. Germline V lookup: CDR1 SGHAT, CDR2 FQNNGV. The V end was cut by 0 bases, the J end by 7 bases, with 23 bases between.

The rearrangement uses TRBV7-6 and TRBJ1-2; D is possibly TRBD1 (6 bases). The V and J ends lost 3 bases and 7 bases respectively, with 27 bases between them. Germline V lookup: CDR1 SGHVS, CDR2 FNYEAQ. This CDR3 region has 18 residues. CDR3 nucleotides: TGTGCCAGCAGCTTCAACCGTCCCTACTCCAGGGACAATGGTGGCTACACCTTC. Its protein product is CASSFNRPYSRDNGGYTF.

This clone was counted only a few times. This chain joins TRBV29-1 and TRBJ2-7; D possibly matches TRBD1 or TRBD2 (6 bases each). Germline V gene sequence: CDR1 SQVTM, CDR2 ANQGSEA. This CDR3 region has 14 residues. V was pared by 0 bases and J by 0 bases, with 9 bases between. The CDR3 bases are TGCAGCGTTGAAGAAGGGGGGAGCTCCTACGAGCAGTACTTC. It encodes CSVEEGGSSYEQYF.

A few counts support this clone. The chain carries TRBV4-2 and TRBJ2-7; no reliable D call. This CDR3 is built from 15 residues. The germline gives CDR1 LGHNA, CDR2 YNFKEQ. Trimming removed 0 bases at V and 1 base at J, with 10 bases between. CDR3 sequence (DNA): TGTGCCAGCAGCCAAGATCTAAAAGGATCCTACGAGCAGTACTTC. Amino acid sequence: CASSQDLKGSYEQYF.

This clone was detected a few times. This chain connects TRBV7-2 to TRBJ1-6; 7 nucleotides line up with TRBD1. V gave up 1 base and J gave up 8 bases; unmatched junction bases: 5. Germline V gene lookup returns CDR1 SGHTA and CDR2 FQGNSA. The CDR3 consists of 15 residues. The CDR3 region is CASSLGQGGDSPLHF. CDR3 nucleotides: TGTGCCAGCAGCTTAGGACAGGGAGGTGATTCACCCCTCCACTTT.

This clone turned up a few times. The chain couples TRBV19 to TRBJ2-1, with TRBD1 identical over 10 bases. J was trimmed by 4 bases and V by 11 bases; bases with no gene match: 5. The germline V gene encodes CDR1 LNHDA and CDR2 SQIVND (reference sequence). CDR3 length: 13 amino acids. The DNA of the CDR3 is TGTGCCTCCGCGGGACAGGGGTACAATGAGCAGTTCTTC. Translating gives CASAGQGYNEQFF.

The genes are TRBV29-1 and TRBJ1-3; D may be TRBD1 (5 bases). Trimming removed 5 bases at V and 3 bases at J, with 11 bases between. Germline CDR1 and CDR2: SQVTM and ANQGSEA. The CDR3 spans 13 residues. CDR3 nucleotide sequence: TGCAGCGTTTCCGGGACCAATGGAAACACCATATATTTT. Its translation: CSVSGTNGNTIYF. Drawing the rest from reference TRBV29-1 and TRBJ1-3, the complete variable domain is SAVISQKPSRDICQRGTSLTIQCQVDSQVTMMFWYRQQPGQSLTLIATANQGSEATYESGFVIDKFPISRPNLTFSTLTVSNMSPEDSSIYLCSVSGTNGNTIYFGEGSWLTVV.

This clone came up a few times. The rearrangement joins TRBV2 to TRBJ2-7; 13 nucleotides line up with TRBD2. Germline-derived CDR1 and CDR2 are SNHLY and FYNNEI. V was clipped by 6 bases and J by 2 bases; unmatched bases: 4. This CDR3 comprises 15 residues. CDR3 loop: CASRATSGGTYEQYF. In nucleotides, the CDR3 is TGTGCCAGCAGGGCGACTAGCGGGGGGACCTACGAGCAGTACTTC.

In this sample, this clone turned up a few times. J is TRBJ1-5 and V is TRBV4-2; D unresolved. The ends were cut back, 1 base at V and 5 bases at J, with 6 bases in the middle. Germline values: CDR1 LGHNA, CDR2 YNFKEQ. The CDR3 is made up of 13 amino acids. CDR3 DNA: TGTGCCAGCAGCCAAGCCCGGGATCAGCCCCAGCATTTT. Protein product: CASSQARDQPQHF.

This clone came up a few times. This CDR3 is CASSSAGVGYGYTF. The CDR3 nucleotides are TGTGCCAGCAGTTCCGCAGGGGTGGGCTATGGCTACACCTTC. V is TRBV28 and J is TRBJ1-2, with D perhaps TRBD1 (6 bases). Germline values: CDR1 MDHEN, CDR2 SYDVKM. Trimming removed 4 bases at V and 4 bases at J, with 13 bases between. This CDR3 comprises 14 residues.

A few counts support this clone. The rearrangement joins TRBV16 to TRBJ1-1; no reliable D call. Germline V gives CDR1 KGHSY, CDR2 FQNENV. Trimming took 0 bases from V and 5 from J, leaving 7 bases between them. CDR3 length: 13 residues. CDR3 nucleotides: TGTGCCAGCAGCCAATCTTCTGAGACTGAAGCTTTCTTT. Its protein product is CASSQSSETEAFF.

This clone was seen a few times. For the CDR3, the DNA is TGTGCCAGCAGCGTAGCTTACAGCTCCTATAATTCACCCCTCCACTTT. It codes for CASSVAYSSYNSPLHF. The V gene is TRBV9, the J gene TRBJ1-6; D is unresolved. The germline V gene has CDR1 SGDLS and CDR2 YYNGEE. The CDR3 contains 16 residues. The germline V and J ends were trimmed by 0 bases and 0 bases, with 7 bases remaining between them. The full variable domain, completed using reference TRBV9 and TRBJ1-6, is DSGVTQTPKHLITATGQRVTLRCSPRSGDLSVYWYQQSLDQGLQFLIQYYNGEERAKGNILERFSAQQFPDLHSELNLSSLELGDSALYFCASSVAYSSYNSPLHFGNGTRLTVT.

In this sample, this clone turned up a few times. The chain is built from TRBV2 and TRBJ1-2; the match to TRBD1 covers 7 bases. This CDR3 contains 13 residues. From germline, CDR1 is SNHLY and CDR2 FYNNEI. The J segment lost 4 bases and the V segment lost 7 bases, leaving 6 bases of the junction unmatched. Here the CDR3 DNA reads TGTGCCAGCACGGAACAGGGGCGCTATGGCTACACCTTC. Translated, it gives CASTEQGRYGYTF.

The chain recombines TRBV6-5 with TRBJ2-5; D possibly corresponds to TRBD1 (5 bases). Germline-derived CDR1 and CDR2 are MNHEY and SVGAGI. The CDR3 runs 13 residues. With 7 bases removed from V and 3 bases from J, the gap between germline ends came to 12 bases. Written as DNA, the CDR3 is TGTGCCAGCAAAACAGGTTTAGAAGAGACCCAGTACTTC. Translated, it gives CASKTGLEETQYF.

As regards this clone: Other DNA sequences in this sample translate to the same CDR3. The J gene is TRBJ1-2, the V gene TRBV7-2; 8 bases are a match to TRBD1. This CDR3 is built from 15 residues. The germline V gene encodes CDR1 SGHTA and CDR2 FQGNSA. V shed 1 base and J 2 bases; nucleotides not matched to a gene: 3. The CDR3 coding sequence is TGTGCCAGCAGCTTAGTAGGACAGGGAAACTATGGCTACACCTTC. Its translation: CASSLVGQGNYGYTF.

This clone has more than one count but fewer than ten. The CDR3 DNA reads as TGTGCCAGCAGCGCTCAGTTCGAGCAGTACTTC. As protein: CASSAQFEQYF. V is TRBV5-6 and J is TRBJ2-7; no firm D call. This CDR3 comprises 11 residues. In germline, CDR1 is SGHDT, CDR2 YYEEEE. Trimming removed 4 bases from V and 6 bases from J, with 8 bases in between.

The gene calls are TRBV4-3 and TRBJ2-7, with D hard to call. V lost 0 bases and J lost 0, with 6 bases in between. Per germline, CDR1 LGHNA and CDR2 YSLEER. This CDR3 spans 14 amino acids. This CDR3 reads CASSQDFSSYEQYF. The CDR3 DNA reads TGCGCCAGCAGCCAAGATTTCAGCTCCTACGAGCAGTACTTC.

This chain joins TRBV29-1 and TRBJ1-4; D may be TRBD1 (6 bases). The germline gives CDR1 SQVTM, CDR2 ANQGSEA. The CDR3 consists of 13 residues. V was shortened by 6 bases and J by 4 bases, with 12 bases between the two germline ends. The CDR3 DNA reads TGCAGCGTGGGGACATATGGTAATGAAAAACTGTTTTTT. Protein product: CSVGTYGNEKLFF.

The CDR3, as DNA: TGCGCCAGCAGCCAAGCCGCACCGGGACAGGGGGTTGGCTACGAGCAGTACTTC. It translates to CASSQAAPGQGVGYEQYF. V gene TRBV4-3 combines with J gene TRBJ2-7, with TRBD1 matching 11 bases. The CDR3 runs to 18 residues. Germline V lookup: CDR1 LGHNA, CDR2 YSLEER. The junction had 11 bases not matched to a gene; V was cut back by 1 base and J by 3 bases.

The table lists this clone with a few counts. The rearrangement links TRBV27 to TRBJ2-7, with 7 bases that match TRBD1. The CDR3 has 17 amino acids. V dropped 5 bases and J dropped 4; count of bases not matched to a gene: 17. The germline CDR1 and CDR2 sequences are MNHEY and SMNVEV (reference sequence). CDR3 bases: TGTGCCAGCAGTAGGTTGAGCCCGACAGGGTCAGGGTACGAGCAGTACTTC. Translating it yields CASSRLSPTGSGYEQYF.

As regards this clone: The limits of the CDR3 on the DNA are not certain, so only TCRdb's listed CDR3 is given. The chain recombines TRBV5-1 with TRBJ2-7; the D call TRBD2 from the table was never checked on the DNA. In germline, CDR1 is SGHRS, CDR2 YFSETQ. The CDR3 spans 15 residues, counting both ends. The CDR3 protein is CASSFGPGSGYEQYF.